Shown below are 10 T cell receptor beta chains from a single sample sequenced in a study of siplizumab effects on memory and regulatory T cells (dated by TCRdb to between 2018 and 2020). The receptor library was made with the immunoSEQ multiplex PCR assay. TCRdb limited this immuneACCESS table to in-frame rearrangements with V and J called. A share of clones is missing; checked studies link under half to unresolved V genes, and the rest is unexplained. Across this sample there are about 120,000 clones, with 90% to 95% seen only once. Around 0.15% of the sample is held by the ten biggest clonotypes. Input material: non-Treg CD4+ T cells sorted from blood. The sample's cell subset or site, from its label and the paper: FACS-sorted unstimulated CD4+ non-regulatory T cells. The source is a human donor in good health.

The rearrangement uses TRBV27 and TRBJ2-2; D is perhaps TRBD1 (6 bases). The CDR3 spans 12 residues. Trimming took 8 bases from V and 7 from J, leaving 11 bases between them. Germline assignment: CDR1 MNHEY and CDR2 SMNVEV (reference sequence). Here the CDR3 DNA reads TGTGCCAGCGACCGCAGGGGCGGGGAGCTGTTTTTT. It encodes CASDRRGGELFF.

The chain links TRBV19 to TRBJ1-5; no clear D. The V gene's germline CDR1 is LNHDA and CDR2 SQIVND (reference sequence). V dropped 3 bases and J dropped 4 bases, with 13 bases sitting between them. This CDR3 spans 15 amino acids. CDR3 region: CASSISMPSNQPQHF. The CDR3 bases are TGTGCCAGTAGTATTTCTATGCCGAGTAATCAGCCCCAGCATTTT.

This chain connects TRBV6-6 to TRBJ1-3, with a possible D match to TRBD1 (6 bases). Per germline, CDR1 MNHNY and CDR2 SVGAGI (reference sequence). V was cut by 5 bases and J by 4 bases, with 15 bases left in between. The CDR3 is 15 amino acids. CDR3 nucleotides: TGTGCCAGCAGTCCTTCGCAGGGGCAGGGAAACACCATATATTTT. Its protein is CASSPSQGQGNTIYF.

The chain has TRBV5-5 and TRBJ2-1; the D gene is possibly TRBD2 (7 bases). The CDR3 contains 15 residues. V was clipped by 4 bases and J by 3 bases, with 14 bases between them. The germline V gene encodes CDR1 SGHKS and CDR2 YYEKEE (reference sequence). Here the CDR3 DNA reads TGTGCCAGCAGCGCCTCGGGGGGCGTCTACAATGAGCAGTTCTTC. Its translation: CASSASGGVYNEQFF.

The chain is built from TRBV5-4 and TRBJ2-1, with D possibly being TRBD2 (6 bases). There are 17 residues in the CDR3. Germline V CDR1 and CDR2: SGHNT, YYREEE (reference sequence). V was shortened by 0 bases and J by 5 bases, with 18 bases between the two germline ends. The CDR3 loop reads CASSLVWVPGRNNEQFF. The CDR3 region has the DNA TGTGCCAGCAGCTTGGTATGGGTCCCGGGGAGGAACAATGAGCAGTTCTTC. Based on the CDR3 plus reference TRBV5-4 and TRBJ2-1, the full variable domain is ETGVTQSPTHLIKTRGQQVTLRCSSQSGHNTVSWYQQALGQGPQFIFQYYREEENGRGNFPPRFSGLQFPNYSSELNVNALELDDSALYLCASSLVWVPGRNNEQFFGPGTRLTVL.

The genes are TRBV6-1 and TRBJ1-2; D is unresolved. CDR1 is MNHNS and CDR2 is SASEGT in the germline V gene. The V end lost 6 bases, the J end lost 4 bases, and 6 bases lay between the germline ends. CDR3 size: 11 residues. The CDR3 DNA reads as TGTGCCAGCAGAGCGTTCTATGGCTACACCTTC. Translated, it gives CASRAFYGYTF.

The chain is built from TRBV6-5 and TRBJ1-2; 7 positions agree with TRBD1. V shed 8 bases, J shed 2 bases, and the junction held 11 bases outside the gene matches. The CDR3 is 15 amino acids. Germline CDR1 reads MNHEY; CDR2 reads SVGAGI. CDR3 in DNA: TGTGCCAGCGTTGGTGGACGACAGGGAAACTATGGCTACACCTTC. Amino acid sequence: CASVGGRQGNYGYTF.

The gene calls are TRBV15 and TRBJ2-7, with TRBD1 as a possible D gene (6 bases). Germline V lookup: CDR1 LNHNV, CDR2 YYDKDF (reference sequence). V was clipped by 6 bases and J by 2 bases, with 20 bases between them. This CDR3 has 16 residues. CDR3 DNA: TGTGCCACCAGGCGAATCGAAGGGGGATACGCCTACGAGCAGTACTTC. This translates into CATRRIEGGYAYEQYF. The variable domain in full, with the rest retrieved from reference TRBV15 and TRBJ2-7, is DAMVIQNPRYQVTQFGKPVTLSCSQTLNHNVMYWYQQKSSQAPKLLFHYYDKDFNNEADTPDNFQSRRPNTSFCFLDIRSPGLGDTAMYLCATRRIEGGYAYEQYFGPGTRLTVT.

V and J are TRBV7-2 and TRBJ2-1; 8 positions match TRBD1. This CDR3 has 16 residues. V lost 7 bases, J lost 12 bases, and 20 bases stayed unmatched. CDR1 SGHTA and CDR2 FQGNSA come from the germline V gene. The DNA of the CDR3 is TGTGCCAGCAACCCAGGAGGACAGGGAACGGGGTTGGGGCAGTTCTTC. Translation: CASNPGGQGTGLGQFF.

The chain combines TRBV6-6 with TRBJ1-5; the D gene is possibly TRBD1 (5 bases). The V gene lost 0 bases and the J gene lost 2 bases, with 11 bases spanning the gap. Germline V lookup: CDR1 MNHNY, CDR2 SVGAGI (reference sequence). The CDR3 covers 16 residues. CDR3 sequence (DNA): TGTGCCAGCAGTTACTCTGGACACAAAGGCAATCAGCCCCAGCATTTT. This codes for CASSYSGHKGNQPQHF.